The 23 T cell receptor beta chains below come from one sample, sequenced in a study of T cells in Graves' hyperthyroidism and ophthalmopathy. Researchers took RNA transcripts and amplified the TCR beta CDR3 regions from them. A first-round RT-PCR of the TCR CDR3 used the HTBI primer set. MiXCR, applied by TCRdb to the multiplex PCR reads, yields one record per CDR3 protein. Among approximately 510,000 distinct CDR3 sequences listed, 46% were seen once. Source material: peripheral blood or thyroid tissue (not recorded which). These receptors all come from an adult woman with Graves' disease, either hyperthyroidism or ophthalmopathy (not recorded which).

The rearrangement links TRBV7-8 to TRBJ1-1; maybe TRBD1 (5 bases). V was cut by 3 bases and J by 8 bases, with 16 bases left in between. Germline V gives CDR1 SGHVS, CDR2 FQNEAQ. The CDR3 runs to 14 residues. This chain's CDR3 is CASSFDRAGLEAFF. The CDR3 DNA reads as TGTGCCAGCAGCTTTGACCGCGCAGGGTTGGAAGCTTTCTTT.

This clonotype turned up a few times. CDR3 in DNA: TGTGCCAGCAGCTTAGCTCAGTCGTCCACCATATATTTT. Protein: CASSLAQSSTIYF. V gene TRBV7-2 combines with J gene TRBJ1-3; the D is unclear. CDR1 and CDR2 (germline): SGHTA, FQGNSA. The CDR3 contains 13 residues. With 0 bases removed from V and 9 bases from J, the gap between germline ends came to 9 bases.

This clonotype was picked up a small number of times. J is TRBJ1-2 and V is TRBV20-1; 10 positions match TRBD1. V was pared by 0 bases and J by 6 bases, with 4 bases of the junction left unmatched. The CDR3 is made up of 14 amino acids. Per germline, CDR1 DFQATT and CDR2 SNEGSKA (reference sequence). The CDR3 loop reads CSARDGTGDDGYTF. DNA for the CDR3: TGCAGTGCTAGAGACGGGACAGGGGACGATGGCTACACCTTC.

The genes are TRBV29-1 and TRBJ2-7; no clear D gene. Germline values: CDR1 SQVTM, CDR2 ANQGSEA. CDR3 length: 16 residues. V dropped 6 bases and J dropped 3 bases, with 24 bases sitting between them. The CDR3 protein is CSVLERRRHQLYEQYF. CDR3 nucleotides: TGCAGCGTGCTTGAGAGGAGACGACACCAACTCTACGAGCAGTACTTC.

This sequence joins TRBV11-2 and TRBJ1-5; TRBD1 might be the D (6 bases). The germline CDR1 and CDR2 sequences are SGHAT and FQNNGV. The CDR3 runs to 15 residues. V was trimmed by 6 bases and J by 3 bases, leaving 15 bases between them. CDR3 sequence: CASSYSQGPNQPQHF. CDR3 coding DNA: TGTGCCAGCAGTTACTCGCAGGGGCCCAATCAGCCCCAGCATTTT.

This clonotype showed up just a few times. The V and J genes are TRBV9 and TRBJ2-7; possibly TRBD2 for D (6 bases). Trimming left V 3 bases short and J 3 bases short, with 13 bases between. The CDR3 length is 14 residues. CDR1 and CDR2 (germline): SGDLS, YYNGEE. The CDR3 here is CASSAGPGGYEQYF. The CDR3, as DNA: TGTGCCAGCAGCGCCGGGCCCGGGGGCTACGAGCAGTACTTC.

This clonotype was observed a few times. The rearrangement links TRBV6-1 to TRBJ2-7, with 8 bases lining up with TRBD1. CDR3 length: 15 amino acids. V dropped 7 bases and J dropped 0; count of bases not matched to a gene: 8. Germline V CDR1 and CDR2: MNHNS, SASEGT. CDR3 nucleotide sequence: TGTGCCAGCAACCCCCGGGACAGGAGCTCCTACGAGCAGTACTTC. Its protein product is CASNPRDRSSYEQYF.

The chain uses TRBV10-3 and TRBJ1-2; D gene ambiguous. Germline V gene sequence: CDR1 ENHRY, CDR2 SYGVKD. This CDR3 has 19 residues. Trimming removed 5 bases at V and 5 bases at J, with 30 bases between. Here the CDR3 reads CAISPALTSGKRGWYGYTF. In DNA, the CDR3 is TGTGCCATCAGTCCTGCCCTGACTAGCGGGAAACGTGGTTGGTATGGCTACACCTTC.

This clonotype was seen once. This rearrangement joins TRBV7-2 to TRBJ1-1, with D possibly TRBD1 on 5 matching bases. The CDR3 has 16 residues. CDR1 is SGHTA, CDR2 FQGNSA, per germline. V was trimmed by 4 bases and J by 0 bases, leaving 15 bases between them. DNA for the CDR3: TGTGCCAGCAGCTCCCAGGGTGGGCGGCTGAACACTGAAGCTTTCTTT. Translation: CASSSQGGRLNTEAFF.

In DNA form, the CDR3 reads TGTGCCAGCAGTGAAGCGCTCGGTAGACAAGAGACCCAGTACTTC. Translated, it gives CASSEALGRQETQYF. V is TRBV2 and J is TRBJ2-5; D is unclear. The CDR3 consists of 15 residues. Germline CDR1 is SNHLY and CDR2 is FYNNEI. The germline V and J ends were trimmed by 0 bases and 2 bases, with 10 bases remaining between them. Full variable domain (missing parts from reference TRBV2 and TRBJ2-5): EPEVTQTPSHQVTQMGQEVILRCVPISNHLYFYWYRQILGQKVEFLVSFYNNEISEKSEIFDDQFSVERPDGSNFTLKIRSTKLEDSAMYFCASSEALGRQETQYFGPGTRLLVL.

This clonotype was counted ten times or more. The CDR3 sequence: CASIRKEVGTEAFF. CDR3 DNA sequence: TGTGCCAGCATCAGAAAGGAGGTCGGGACTGAAGCTTTCTTT. J is TRBJ1-1 and V is TRBV2, with D uncertain. V was shortened by 7 bases and J by 5 bases, with 17 bases between the two germline ends. Germline lookup yields CDR1 SNHLY and CDR2 FYNNEI. The CDR3 has 14 residues. Variable domain in full (rest from reference TRBV2 and TRBJ1-1): EPEVTQTPSHQVTQMGQEVILRCVPISNHLYFYWYRQILGQKVEFLVSFYNNEISEKSEIFDDQFSVERPDGSNFTLKIRSTKLEDSAMYFCASIRKEVGTEAFFGQGTRLTVV.

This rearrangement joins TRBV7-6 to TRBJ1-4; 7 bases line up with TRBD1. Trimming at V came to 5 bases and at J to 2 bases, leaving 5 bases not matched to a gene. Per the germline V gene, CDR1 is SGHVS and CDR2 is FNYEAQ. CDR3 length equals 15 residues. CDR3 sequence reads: CASSPARGTNEKLFF. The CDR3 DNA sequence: TGTGCCAGCAGCCCAGCCAGGGGGACTAATGAAAAACTGTTTTTT.

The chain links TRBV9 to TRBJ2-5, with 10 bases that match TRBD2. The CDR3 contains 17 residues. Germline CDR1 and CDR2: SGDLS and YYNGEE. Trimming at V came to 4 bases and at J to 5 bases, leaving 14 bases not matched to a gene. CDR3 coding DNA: TGTGCCAGCAGCCCCCGAGGAAGCGGGAGGGCCAGCGAGACCCAGTACTTC. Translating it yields CASSPRGSGRASETQYF.

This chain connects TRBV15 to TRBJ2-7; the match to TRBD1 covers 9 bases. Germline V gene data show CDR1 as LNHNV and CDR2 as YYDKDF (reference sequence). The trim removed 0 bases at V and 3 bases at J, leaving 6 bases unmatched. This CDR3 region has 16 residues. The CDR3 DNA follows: TGTGCCACCAGCAGAGATATTGGGACAGGGTTCTACGAGCAGTACTTC. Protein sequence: CATSRDIGTGFYEQYF.

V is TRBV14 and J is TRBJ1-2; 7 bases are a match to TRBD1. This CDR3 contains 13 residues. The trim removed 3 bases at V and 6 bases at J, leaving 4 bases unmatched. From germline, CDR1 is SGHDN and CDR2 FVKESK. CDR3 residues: CASSHTGVDGYTF. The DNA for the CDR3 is TGTGCCAGCAGCCACACAGGGGTTGATGGCTACACCTTC.

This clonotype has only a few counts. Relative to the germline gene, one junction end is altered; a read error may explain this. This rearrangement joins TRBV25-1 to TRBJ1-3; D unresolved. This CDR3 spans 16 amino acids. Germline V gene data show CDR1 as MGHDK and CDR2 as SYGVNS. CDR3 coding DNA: TGTGCCAGCAGTGAACGAAGTTTCAGCTCTGGAAACGCCATATATTTT. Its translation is CASSERSFSSGNAIYF. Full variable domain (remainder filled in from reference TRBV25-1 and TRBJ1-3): EADIYQTPRYLVIGTGKKITLECSQTMGHDKMYWYQQDPGMELHLIHYSYGVNSTEKGDLSSESTVSRIRTEHFPLTLESARPSHTSQYLCASSERSFSSGNAIYFGEGSWLTVV.

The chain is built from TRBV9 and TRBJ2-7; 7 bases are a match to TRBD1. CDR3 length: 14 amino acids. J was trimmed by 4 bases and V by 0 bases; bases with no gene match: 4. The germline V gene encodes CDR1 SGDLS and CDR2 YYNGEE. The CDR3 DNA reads TGTGCCAGCAGCGTAGGGGACAGCGTGTACGAGCAGTACTTC. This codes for CASSVGDSVYEQYF.

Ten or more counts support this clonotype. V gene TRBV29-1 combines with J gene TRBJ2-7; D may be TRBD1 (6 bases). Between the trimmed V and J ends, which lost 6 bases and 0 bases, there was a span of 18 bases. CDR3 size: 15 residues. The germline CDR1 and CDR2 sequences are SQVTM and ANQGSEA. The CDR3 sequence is CSVTFGGPPSYEQYF. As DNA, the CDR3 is TGCAGCGTGACATTTGGGGGCCCCCCCTCCTACGAGCAGTACTTC.

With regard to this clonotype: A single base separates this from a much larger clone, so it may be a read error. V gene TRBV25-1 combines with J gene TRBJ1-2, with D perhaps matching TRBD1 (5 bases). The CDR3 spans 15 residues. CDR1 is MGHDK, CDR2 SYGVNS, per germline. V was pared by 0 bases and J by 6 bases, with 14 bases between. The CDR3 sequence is CASSEYGAGSHGYTF. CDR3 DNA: TGTGCCAGCAGTGAATATGGGGCAGGGAGTCATGGCTACACCTTC.

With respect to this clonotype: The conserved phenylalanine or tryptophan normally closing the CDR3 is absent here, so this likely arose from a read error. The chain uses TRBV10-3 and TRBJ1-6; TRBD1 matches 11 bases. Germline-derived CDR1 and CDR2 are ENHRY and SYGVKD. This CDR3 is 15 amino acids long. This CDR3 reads CASSEDRGQNQPLHL. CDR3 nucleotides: TGTGCCAGCAGTGAGGACAGGGGGCAGAATCAGCCCCTCCACCTT.

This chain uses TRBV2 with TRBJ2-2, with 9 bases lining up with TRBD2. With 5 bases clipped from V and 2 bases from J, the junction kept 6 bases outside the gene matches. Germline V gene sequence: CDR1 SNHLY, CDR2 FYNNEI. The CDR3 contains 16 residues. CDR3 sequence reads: CASSRLAGLNTGELFF. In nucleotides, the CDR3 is TGTGCCAGCAGTCGCCTAGCGGGATTAAACACCGGGGAGCTGTTTTTT.

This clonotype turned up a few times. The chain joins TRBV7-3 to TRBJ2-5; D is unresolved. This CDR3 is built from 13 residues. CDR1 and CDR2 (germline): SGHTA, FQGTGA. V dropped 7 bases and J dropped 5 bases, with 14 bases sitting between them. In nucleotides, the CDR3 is TGTGCCAGCACCCCCAGTCCGGCGGAGACCCAGTACTTC. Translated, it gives CASTPSPAETQYF.

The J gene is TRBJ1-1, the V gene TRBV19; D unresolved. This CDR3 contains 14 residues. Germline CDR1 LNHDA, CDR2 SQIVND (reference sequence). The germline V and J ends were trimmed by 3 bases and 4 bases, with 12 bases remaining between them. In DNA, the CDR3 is TGTGCCAGTAGTATTGGGCCAGGCGTCACTGAAGCTTTCTTT. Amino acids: CASSIGPGVTEAFF. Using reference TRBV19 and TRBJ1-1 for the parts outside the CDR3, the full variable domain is DGGITQSPKYLFRKEGQNVTLSCEQNLNHDAMYWYRQDPGQGLRLIYYSQIVNDFQKGDIAEGYSVSREKKESFPLTVTSAQKNPTAFYLCASSIGPGVTEAFFGQGTRLTVV.